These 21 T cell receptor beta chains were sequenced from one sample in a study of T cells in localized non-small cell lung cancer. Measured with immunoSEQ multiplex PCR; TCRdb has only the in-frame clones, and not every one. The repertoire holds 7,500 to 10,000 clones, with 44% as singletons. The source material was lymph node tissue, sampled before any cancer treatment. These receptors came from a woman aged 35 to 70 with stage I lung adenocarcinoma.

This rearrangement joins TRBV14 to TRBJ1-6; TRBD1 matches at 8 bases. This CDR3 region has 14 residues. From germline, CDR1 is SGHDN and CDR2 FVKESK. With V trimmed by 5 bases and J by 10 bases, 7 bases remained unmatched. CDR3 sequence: CASSWGQEYSPLHF. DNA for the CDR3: TGTGCCAGCAGCTGGGGACAGGAGTACTCACCCCTCCACTTT. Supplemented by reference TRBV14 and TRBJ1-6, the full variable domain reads EAGVTQFPSHSVIEKGQTVTLRCDPISGHDNLYWYRRVMGKEIKFLLHFVKESKQDESGMPNNRFLAERTGGTYSTLKVQPAELEDSGVYFCASSWGQEYSPLHFGNGTRLTVT.

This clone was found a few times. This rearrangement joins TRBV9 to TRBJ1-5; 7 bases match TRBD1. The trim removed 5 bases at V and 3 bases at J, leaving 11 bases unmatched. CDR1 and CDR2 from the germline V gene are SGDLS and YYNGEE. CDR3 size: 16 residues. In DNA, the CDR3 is TGTGCCAGCAGTCGACAGGGAGGGGCGGCCAATCAGCCCCAGCATTTT. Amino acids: CASSRQGGAANQPQHF.

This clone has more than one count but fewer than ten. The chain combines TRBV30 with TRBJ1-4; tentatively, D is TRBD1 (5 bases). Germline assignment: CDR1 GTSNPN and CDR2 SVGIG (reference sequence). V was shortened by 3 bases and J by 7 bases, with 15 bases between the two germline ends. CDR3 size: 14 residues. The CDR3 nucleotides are TGTGCCTGGAGAGGTCGGGACGGAGGTGAAAAACTGTTTTTT. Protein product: CAWRGRDGGEKLFF.

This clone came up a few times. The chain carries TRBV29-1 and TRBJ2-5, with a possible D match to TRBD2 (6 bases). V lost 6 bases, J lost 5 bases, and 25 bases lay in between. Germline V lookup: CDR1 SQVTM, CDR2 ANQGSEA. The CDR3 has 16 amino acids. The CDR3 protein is CSVSDPLAHSGETQYF. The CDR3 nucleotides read TGCAGCGTATCGGACCCACTAGCCCACTCGGGTGAGACCCAGTACTTC.

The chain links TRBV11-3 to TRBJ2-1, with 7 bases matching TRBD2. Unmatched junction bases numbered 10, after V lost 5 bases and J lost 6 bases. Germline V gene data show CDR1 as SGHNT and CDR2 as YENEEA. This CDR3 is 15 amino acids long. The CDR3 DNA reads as TGTGCCAGCAGCGTCTCCGGGGGGTTCGGCAATGAGCAGTTCTTC. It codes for CASSVSGGFGNEQFF.

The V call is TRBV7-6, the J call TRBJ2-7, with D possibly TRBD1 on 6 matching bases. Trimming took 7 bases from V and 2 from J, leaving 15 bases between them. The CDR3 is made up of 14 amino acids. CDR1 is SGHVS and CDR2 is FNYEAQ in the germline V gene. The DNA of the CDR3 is TGTGCCAGCAACGTGGGGGACACCGCCTACGAGCAGTACTTC. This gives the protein CASNVGDTAYEQYF.

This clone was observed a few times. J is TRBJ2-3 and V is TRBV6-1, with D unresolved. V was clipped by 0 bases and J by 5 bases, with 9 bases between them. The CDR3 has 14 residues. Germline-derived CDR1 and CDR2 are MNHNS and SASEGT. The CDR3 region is CASSEAAKEDTQYF. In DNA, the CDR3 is TGTGCCAGCAGTGAAGCTGCCAAAGAAGATACGCAGTATTTT.

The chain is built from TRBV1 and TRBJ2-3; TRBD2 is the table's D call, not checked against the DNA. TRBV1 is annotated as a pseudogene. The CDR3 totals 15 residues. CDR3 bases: TGCGCCAGCAGCCTTCGACTAGCGGGGGGAGATACGCAGTATTTT. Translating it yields CASSLRLAGGDTQYF.

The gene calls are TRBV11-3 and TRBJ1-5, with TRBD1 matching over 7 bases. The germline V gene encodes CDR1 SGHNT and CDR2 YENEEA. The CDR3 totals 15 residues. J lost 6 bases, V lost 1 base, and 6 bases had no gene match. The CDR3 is CASSLGSSGGQPQHF. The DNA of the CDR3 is TGTGCCAGCAGCTTAGGATCCTCAGGGGGTCAGCCCCAGCATTTT.

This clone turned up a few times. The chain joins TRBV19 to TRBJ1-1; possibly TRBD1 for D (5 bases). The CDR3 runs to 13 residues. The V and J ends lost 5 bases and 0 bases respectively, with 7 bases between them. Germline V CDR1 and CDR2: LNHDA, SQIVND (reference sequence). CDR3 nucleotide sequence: TGTGCCAGTAGTGAGACAGTGAACACTGAAGCTTTCTTT. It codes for CASSETVNTEAFF.

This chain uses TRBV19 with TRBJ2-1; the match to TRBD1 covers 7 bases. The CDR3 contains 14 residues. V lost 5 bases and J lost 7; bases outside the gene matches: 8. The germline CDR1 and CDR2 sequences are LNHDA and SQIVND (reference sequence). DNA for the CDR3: TGTGCCAGTAGTGTGACAGGGATGGGGAATGAGCAGTTCTTC. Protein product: CASSVTGMGNEQFF.

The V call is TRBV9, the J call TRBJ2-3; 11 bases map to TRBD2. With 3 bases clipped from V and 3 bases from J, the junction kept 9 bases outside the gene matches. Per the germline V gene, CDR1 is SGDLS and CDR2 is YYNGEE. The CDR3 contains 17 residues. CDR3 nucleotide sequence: TGTGCCAGCAGCGACACCAAGACTAGCGGGGCGACAGATACGCAGTATTTT. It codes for CASSDTKTSGATDTQYF. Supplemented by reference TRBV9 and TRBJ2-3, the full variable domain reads DSGVTQTPKHLITATGQRVTLRCSPRSGDLSVYWYQQSLDQGLQFLIQYYNGEERAKGNILERFSAQQFPDLHSELNLSSLELGDSALYFCASSDTKTSGATDTQYFGPGTRLTVL.

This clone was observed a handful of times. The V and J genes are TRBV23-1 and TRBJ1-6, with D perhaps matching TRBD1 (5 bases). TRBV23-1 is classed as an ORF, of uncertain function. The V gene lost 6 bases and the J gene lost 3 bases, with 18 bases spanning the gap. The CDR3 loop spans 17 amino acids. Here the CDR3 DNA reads TGCGCCAGCAGCGTACAACCCGACAGCTTCTATAATTCACCCCTCCACTTT. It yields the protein CASSVQPDSFYNSPLHF.

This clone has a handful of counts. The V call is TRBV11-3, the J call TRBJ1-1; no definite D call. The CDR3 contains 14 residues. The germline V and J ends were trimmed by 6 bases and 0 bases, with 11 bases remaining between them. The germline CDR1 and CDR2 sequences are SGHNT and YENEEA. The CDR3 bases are TGTGCCAGCAGAATCATGGCGATGAACACTGAAGCTTTCTTT. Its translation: CASRIMAMNTEAFF.

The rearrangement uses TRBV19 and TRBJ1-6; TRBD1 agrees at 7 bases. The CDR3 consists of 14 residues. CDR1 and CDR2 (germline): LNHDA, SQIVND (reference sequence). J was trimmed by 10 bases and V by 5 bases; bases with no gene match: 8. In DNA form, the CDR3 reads TGTGCCAGTAGTCATATGACAGGGATCTCACCCCTCCACTTT. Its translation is CASSHMTGISPLHF. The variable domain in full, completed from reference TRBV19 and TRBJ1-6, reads DGGITQSPKYLFRKEGQNVTLSCEQNLNHDAMYWYRQDPGQGLRLIYYSQIVNDFQKGDIAEGYSVSREKKESFPLTVTSAQKNPTAFYLCASSHMTGISPLHFGNGTRLTVT.

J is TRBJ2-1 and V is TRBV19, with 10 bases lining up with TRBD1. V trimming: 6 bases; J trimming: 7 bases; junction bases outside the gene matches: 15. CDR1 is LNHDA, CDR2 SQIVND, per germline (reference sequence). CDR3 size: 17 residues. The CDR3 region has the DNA TGTGCCAGTAGCCTGGAAGGCTGGGACAGGGGCGGAAATGAGCAGTTCTTC. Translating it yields CASSLEGWDRGGNEQFF.

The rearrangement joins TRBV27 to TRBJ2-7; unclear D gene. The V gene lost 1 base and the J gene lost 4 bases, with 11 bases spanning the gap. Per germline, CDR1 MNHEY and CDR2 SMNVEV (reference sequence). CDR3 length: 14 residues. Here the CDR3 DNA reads TGTGCCAGCAGTTTATACCCGGCCGGATACGAGCAGTACTTC. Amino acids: CASSLYPAGYEQYF.

CDR3 amino acids: CASSITGVNYGYTF. DNA for the CDR3: TGTGCCAGTAGTATAACTGGGGTTAACTATGGCTACACCTTC. The chain employs TRBV19 and TRBJ1-2; no reliable D call. This CDR3 is 14 amino acids long. The V and J ends lost 2 bases and 1 base respectively, with 8 bases between them. The germline CDR1 and CDR2 sequences are LNHDA and SQIVND (reference sequence).

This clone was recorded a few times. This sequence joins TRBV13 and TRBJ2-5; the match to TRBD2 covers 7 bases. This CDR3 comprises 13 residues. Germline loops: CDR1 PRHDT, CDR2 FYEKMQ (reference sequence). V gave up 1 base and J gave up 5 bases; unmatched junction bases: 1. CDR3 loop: CASSLAGGETQYF. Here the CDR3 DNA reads TGTGCCAGCAGCTTAGCGGGAGGTGAGACCCAGTACTTC. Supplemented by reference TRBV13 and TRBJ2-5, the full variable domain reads AAGVIQSPRHLIKEKRETATLKCYPIPRHDTVYWYQQGPGQDPQFLISFYEKMQSDKGSIPDRFSAQQFSDYHSELNMSSLELGDSALYFCASSLAGGETQYFGPGTRLLVL.

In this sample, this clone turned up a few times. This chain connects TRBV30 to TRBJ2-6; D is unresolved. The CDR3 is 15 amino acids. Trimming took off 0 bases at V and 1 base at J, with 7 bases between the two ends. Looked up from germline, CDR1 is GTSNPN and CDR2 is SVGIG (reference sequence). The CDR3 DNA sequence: TGTGCCTGGAGTGTACGTGTATCTGGGGCCAACGTCCTGACTTTC. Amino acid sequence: CAWSVRVSGANVLTF. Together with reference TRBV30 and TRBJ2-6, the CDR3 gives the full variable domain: SQTIHQWPATLVQPVGSPLSLECTVEGTSNPNLYWYRQAAGRGLQLLFYSVGIGQISSEVPQNLSASRPQDRQFILSSKKLLLSDSGFYLCAWSVRVSGANVLTFGAGSRLTVL.

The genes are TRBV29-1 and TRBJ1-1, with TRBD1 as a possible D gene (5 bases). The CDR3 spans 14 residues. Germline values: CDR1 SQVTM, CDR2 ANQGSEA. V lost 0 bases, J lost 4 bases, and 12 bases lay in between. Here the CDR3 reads CSVEESGVGTEAFF. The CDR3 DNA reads TGCAGCGTTGAAGAATCGGGGGTTGGCACTGAAGCTTTCTTT. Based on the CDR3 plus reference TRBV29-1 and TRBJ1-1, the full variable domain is SAVISQKPSRDICQRGTSLTIQCQVDSQVTMMFWYRQQPGQSLTLIATANQGSEATYESGFVIDKFPISRPNLTFSTLTVSNMSPEDSSIYLCSVEESGVGTEAFFGQGTRLTVV.